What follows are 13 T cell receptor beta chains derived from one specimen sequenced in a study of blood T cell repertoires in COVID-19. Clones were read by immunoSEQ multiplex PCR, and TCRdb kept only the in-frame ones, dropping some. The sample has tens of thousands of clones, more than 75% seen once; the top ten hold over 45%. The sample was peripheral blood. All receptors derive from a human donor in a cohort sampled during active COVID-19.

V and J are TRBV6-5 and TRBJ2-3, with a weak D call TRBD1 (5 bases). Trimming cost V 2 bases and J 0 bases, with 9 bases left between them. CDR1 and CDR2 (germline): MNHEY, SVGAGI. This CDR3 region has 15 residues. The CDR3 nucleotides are TGTGCCAGCAGTTACCAGGGATTTAGCACAGATACGCAGTATTTT. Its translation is CASSYQGFSTDTQYF.

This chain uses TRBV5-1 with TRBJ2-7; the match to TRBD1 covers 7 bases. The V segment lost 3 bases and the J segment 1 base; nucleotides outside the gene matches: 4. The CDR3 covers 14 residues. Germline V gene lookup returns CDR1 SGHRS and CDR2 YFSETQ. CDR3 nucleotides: TGCGCCAGCAGCTGGAAGACAGGGTCCTACGAGCAGTACTTC. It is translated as CASSWKTGSYEQYF. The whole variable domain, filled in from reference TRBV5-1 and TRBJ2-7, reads KAGVTQTPRYLIKTRGQQVTLSCSPISGHRSVSWYQQTPGQGLQFLFEYFSETQRNKGNFPGRFSGRQFSNSRSEMNVSTLELGDSALYLCASSWKTGSYEQYFGPGTRLTVT.

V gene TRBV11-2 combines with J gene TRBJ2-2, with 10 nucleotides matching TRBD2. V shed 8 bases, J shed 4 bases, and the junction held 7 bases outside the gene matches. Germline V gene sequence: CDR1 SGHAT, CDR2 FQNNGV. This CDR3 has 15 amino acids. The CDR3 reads CASAFRTSGTGELFF. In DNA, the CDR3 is TGTGCCAGCGCATTCAGGACTAGCGGCACCGGGGAGCTGTTTTTT.

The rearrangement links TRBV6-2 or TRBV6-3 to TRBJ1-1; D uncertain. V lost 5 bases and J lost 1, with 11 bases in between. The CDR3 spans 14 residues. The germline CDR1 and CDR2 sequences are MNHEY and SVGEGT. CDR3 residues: CASSNTGSNTEAFF. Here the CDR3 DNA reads TGTGCCAGCAGTAATACCGGGTCGAACACTGAAGCTTTCTTT.

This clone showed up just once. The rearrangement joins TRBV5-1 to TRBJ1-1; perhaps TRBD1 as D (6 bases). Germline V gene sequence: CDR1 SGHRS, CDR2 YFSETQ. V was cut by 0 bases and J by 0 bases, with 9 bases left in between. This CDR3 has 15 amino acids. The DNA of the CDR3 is TGCGCCAGCAGCTTGGTCCCAGGGGTGAACACTGAAGCTTTCTTT. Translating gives CASSLVPGVNTEAFF. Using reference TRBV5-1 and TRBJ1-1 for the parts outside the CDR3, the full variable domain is KAGVTQTPRYLIKTRGQQVTLSCSPISGHRSVSWYQQTPGQGLQFLFEYFSETQRNKGNFPGRFSGRQFSNSRSEMNVSTLELGDSALYLCASSLVPGVNTEAFFGQGTRLTVV.

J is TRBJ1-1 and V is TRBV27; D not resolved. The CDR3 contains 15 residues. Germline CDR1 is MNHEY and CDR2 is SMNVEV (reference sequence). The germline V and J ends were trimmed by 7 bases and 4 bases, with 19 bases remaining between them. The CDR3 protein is CASNTPGFSTTEAFF. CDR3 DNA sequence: TGTGCCAGCAACACCCCCGGGTTCTCTACCACTGAAGCTTTCTTT.

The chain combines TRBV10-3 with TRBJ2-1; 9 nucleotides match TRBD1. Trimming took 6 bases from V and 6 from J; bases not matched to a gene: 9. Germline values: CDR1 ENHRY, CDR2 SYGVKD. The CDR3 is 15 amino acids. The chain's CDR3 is CAIRGTGTGINEQFF. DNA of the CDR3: TGTGCCATCAGGGGGACCGGGACAGGGATCAATGAGCAGTTCTTC.

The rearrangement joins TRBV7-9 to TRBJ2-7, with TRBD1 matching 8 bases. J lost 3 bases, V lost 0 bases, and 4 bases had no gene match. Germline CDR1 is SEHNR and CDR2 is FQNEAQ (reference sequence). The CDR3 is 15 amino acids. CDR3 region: CASSLASDRGYEQYF. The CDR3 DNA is TGTGCCAGCAGCTTAGCGTCCGACAGGGGCTACGAGCAGTACTTC.

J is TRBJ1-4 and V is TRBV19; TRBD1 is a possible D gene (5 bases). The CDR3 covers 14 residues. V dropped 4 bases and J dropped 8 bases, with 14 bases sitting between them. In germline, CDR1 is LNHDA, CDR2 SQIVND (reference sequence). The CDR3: CASSTRPGSEKLFF. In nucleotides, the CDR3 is TGTGCCAGTAGTACGAGACCAGGGTCGGAAAAACTGTTTTTT.

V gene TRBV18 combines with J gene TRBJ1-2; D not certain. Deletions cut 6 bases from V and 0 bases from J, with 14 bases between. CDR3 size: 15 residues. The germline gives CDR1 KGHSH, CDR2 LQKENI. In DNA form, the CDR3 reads TGTGCCAGCTCGCCAGAAGCCCGAGCTAACTATGGCTACACCTTC. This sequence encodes CASSPEARANYGYTF.

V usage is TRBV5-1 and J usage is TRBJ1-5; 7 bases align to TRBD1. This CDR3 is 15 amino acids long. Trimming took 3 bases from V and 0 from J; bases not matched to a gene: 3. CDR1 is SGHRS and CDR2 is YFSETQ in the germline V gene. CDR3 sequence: CASSYGTDSNQPQHF. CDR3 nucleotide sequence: TGCGCCAGCAGCTACGGGACAGATAGCAATCAGCCCCAGCATTTT. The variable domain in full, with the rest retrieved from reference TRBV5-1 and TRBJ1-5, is KAGVTQTPRYLIKTRGQQVTLSCSPISGHRSVSWYQQTPGQGLQFLFEYFSETQRNKGNFPGRFSGRQFSNSRSEMNVSTLELGDSALYLCASSYGTDSNQPQHFGDGTRLSIL.

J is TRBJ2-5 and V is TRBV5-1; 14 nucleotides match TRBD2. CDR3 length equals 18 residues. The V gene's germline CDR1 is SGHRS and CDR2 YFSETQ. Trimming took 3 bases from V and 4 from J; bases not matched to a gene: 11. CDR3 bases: TGCGCCAGCAGCTCCCTCGGACTAGCGGGGGGTGTGGGAGAGACCCAGTACTTC. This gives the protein CASSSLGLAGGVGETQYF. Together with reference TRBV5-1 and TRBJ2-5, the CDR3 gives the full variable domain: KAGVTQTPRYLIKTRGQQVTLSCSPISGHRSVSWYQQTPGQGLQFLFEYFSETQRNKGNFPGRFSGRQFSNSRSEMNVSTLELGDSALYLCASSSLGLAGGVGETQYFGPGTRLLVL.

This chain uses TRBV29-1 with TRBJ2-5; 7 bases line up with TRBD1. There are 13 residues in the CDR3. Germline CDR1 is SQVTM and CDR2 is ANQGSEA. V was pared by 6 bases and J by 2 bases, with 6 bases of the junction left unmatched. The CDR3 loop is CSVTRTGQETQYF. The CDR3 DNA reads TGCAGCGTGACCCGGACAGGACAAGAGACCCAGTACTTC.